Given below is one T cell receptor beta chain in context. The sample originates from a study of blood T cell repertoires in COVID-19. Study in general: COVID-19 samples, acute and convalescent, were from the United States, Italy and Spain. The analysed material was cDNA or gDNA that came from T cells, B-cell-depleted T cells, or PBMCs.

The CDR3 consists of 14 residues. V shed 0 bases, J shed 10 bases, and the junction held 4 bases outside the gene matches. The germline V gene has CDR1 SGHRS and CDR2 YFSETQ. Original handling: Amplifying reference gene primers gave estimates of nucleated cell counts. Clones were read by immunoSEQ multiplex PCR, and TCRdb kept only the in-frame ones, dropping some. Clone size and the V and J calls come from that table; the DNA yielded D and trimming. This table holds about 64,000 clones, approximately 75% found once. The sample consisted of peripheral blood. The V call is TRBV5-1, the J call TRBJ2-1, with 10 bases fitting TRBD2. This TCR derives from a man aged 80 or over with acute or convalescent COVID-19. The CDR3 DNA follows: TGCGCCAGCAGCTTGGTAGCGGGGGGAAAAGAGCAGTTCTTC. This codes for CASSLVAGGKEQFF.